The subject of this entry is one TCR beta chain. Antigen unknown. The germline V and J ends were trimmed by 4 bases and 13 bases, with 11 bases remaining between them. There are 12 residues in the CDR3. CDR1 and CDR2 from the germline V gene are MNHEY and SMNVEV (reference sequence). The data were obtained in a study of T cells in narcolepsy. Study overall: Enrolled donors included narcolepsy type 1 or type 2 patients and healthy controls.

Study-level findings and limits: Comparing one patient's CSF and blood CD4+ clonotypes highlighted HCRT- and TRIB2-specific autoreactive clonotypes. Healthy controls reportedly lacked the autoreactive clonotypes serially found in patients' blood. No autoreactive T cell clone sequences appeared in some memory CD4+ repertoires.

Assay: immunoSEQ multiplex PCR; the TCRdb copy retains only in-frame clones and omits some. The sample lists fewer than 40,000 clones, 75% to 90% occurring once. This receptor was taken from a human donor with narcolepsy. The sequenced material came from CD45RA- memory CD4+ T cells from PBMCs. The V call is TRBV27, the J call TRBJ1-6, with D possibly TRBD1 on 6 matching bases. In nucleotides, the CDR3 is TGTGCCAGCAGTTCTAGACAGGTCCCCCTCCACTTT. Translated, it gives CASSSRQVPLHF.